This entry is about one TCR beta chain. Antigen unknown. Generated by immunoSEQ multiplex PCR, the TCRdb table keeps only in-frame clones and is missing some. The table lists a few hundred thousand clones, approximately 74% of them singletons, with 10% in the top ten. These data come from a study of shared clonotypes between healthy human individuals. Study-level findings and limits: Generation probabilities were higher for clonotypes shared across all four sorted-subset donors than for unshared ones.

Donors had no recently reported acute infections or vaccinations and were HIV-negative. The CDR3 covers 13 residues. Germline values: CDR1 MNHEY, CDR2 SVGAGI. V lost 6 bases and J lost 10, with 16 bases in between. This chain links TRBV6-5 with TRBJ1-5, with D tentatively TRBD1 (6 bases). This receptor was taken from a man in his thirties or forties in good health. The specimen sequenced was memory CD4+ T cells sorted from blood. Subset indicated: CD45RA-negative fraction. CDR3 region: CASRLAPTGPQHF. The CDR3 nucleotides are TGTGCCAGCAGACTGGCTCCGACAGGTCCCCAGCATTTT.